This is a list of T cell receptor beta chains from one sample in a study of blood T cells in healthy people across ages. TCRdb itself ran the 5' RACE reads through MiXCR, one entry per CDR3 protein. The data hold some 900,000 distinct CDR3 sequences, with under 35% observed a single time. Sequencing was done on a sample of blood. The source of these receptors is a woman aged 80 or over in good health. CDR3s include the opening cysteine and the closing phenylalanine or tryptophan. Each record gives: V gene, J gene, CDR3 length, CDR3 protein.

>TRBV6-1|TRBJ1-1|13
CASKLRENTEAFF
>TRBV7-2|TRBJ1-5|16
CASSSRTGQSNQPQHF
>TRBV6-5|TRBJ2-6|15
CASRPGTLGANVLTF
>TRBV7-2|TRBJ2-1|16
CASSAGLAGVGDEQFF
>TRBV20-1|TRBJ2-3|14
CSARVAGRTDTQYF
>TRBV7-2|TRBJ1-6|14
CASSLVVVNSPLHF
>TRBV12-3/TRBV12-4|TRBJ1-1|14
CASRRSGGGTEAFF
>TRBV5-8|TRBJ2-6|14
CAGSAYPGANVLTF
>TRBV5-1|TRBJ2-7|11
CASRRESEQYF
>TRBV6-5|TRBJ2-2|16
CASSRTSGGPTGELFF
>TRBV5-1|TRBJ2-5|12
CASSSWLETQYF
>TRBV10-3|TRBJ1-4|15
CAISGGTATNEKLFF
>TRBV11-2|TRBJ1-2|15
CASSLDRQGCYGYTF
>TRBV20-1|TRBJ2-1|15
CSGRTVSRGNNEQFF
>TRBV29-1|TRBJ2-7|14
CSVRSGTGGHEQYF
>TRBV28|TRBJ2-7|14
CASTTHGPRDEQYF
>TRBV12-5|TRBJ2-5|16
CASGSRRTGNDETQYF
>TRBV3-1|TRBJ2-1|17
CASSPQGQWSSYNEQFF
>TRBV27|TRBJ1-1|13
CASSLRDSYEAFF
>TRBV12-3/TRBV12-4|TRBJ2-3|16
CASSRHRGLPADTQYF
>TRBV11-2|TRBJ2-1|15
CASSGAGTILNEQFF
>TRBV20-1|TRBJ1-6|14
CSARDGTGVSPLHF
>TRBV20-1|TRBJ1-1|9
CSVGDEAFF